This T cell receptor beta chain originates from a study of cytomegalovirus exposure and HLA in healthy donors. Study at large: HLA-typed donors were the source of approximately 85 million unique TCRs held in an early data release. For the approximately 410 genotyped donors, around 76% fell within the Caucasian-associated ancestry cluster.

The study, taken as a whole, reports: Later findings reportedly placed an Asian-associated ancestry cluster below the approximately 630-donor mean for N-insertions.

PCR used 60 Vbeta primers and 13 Jbeta primers. Some clones are missing from TCRdb's copy, which holds only in-frame ones; the method was immunoSEQ multiplex PCR. In the table there are roughly 140,000 clones, 70% to 80% of which are singletons. Details on this clone: Its antigen is not known. Other nucleotide sequences in the sample specify the same CDR3.

Germline V gene lookup returns CDR1 SGHNT and CDR2 YENEEA. The CDR3 runs to 16 residues. Between the trimmed V and J ends, which lost 1 base and 1 base, there was a span of 12 bases. The receptor comes from a woman under 30 in good health and CMV-seropositive. The J gene is TRBJ2-3, the V gene TRBV11-3; TRBD1 might be the D (6 bases). Sequenced sample: PBMCs. Here the CDR3 DNA reads TGTGCCAGCAGCTTAGGCTCGGCAGGGGGCACAGATACGCAGTATTTT. Its protein is CASSLGSAGGTDTQYF.